These 32 T cell receptor beta chains originate from one sample sequenced in a study of cytomegalovirus exposure and HLA in healthy donors. The PCR had 60 Vbeta and 13 Jbeta primers. Sequencing was performed with immunoSEQ multiplex PCR; in TCRdb, only in-frame clones are kept and a portion is missing. The table includes around 200,000 clones, less than 90% detected once. Sequenced sample: PBMCs. Source of these receptors: a woman aged 25 to 45 in good health and CMV-seronegative.

This clone was detected a few times. The V and J genes are TRBV18 and TRBJ1-1; D call uncertain. Trimming shortened V by 3 bases and J by 7 bases, and 12 bases separated the two germline ends. Germline CDR1 reads KGHSH; CDR2 reads LQKENI. The CDR3 extends over 13 amino acids. The CDR3 nucleotides read TGTGCCAGCTCACCTCCGGGGAACTATGAAGCTTTCTTT. Amino acids: CASSPPGNYEAFF.

The V and J genes are TRBV18 and TRBJ1-1; possibly TRBD1 for D (5 bases). The germline V gene encodes CDR1 KGHSH and CDR2 LQKENI. The CDR3 spans 19 residues. The V gene lost 1 base and the J gene lost 0 bases, with 21 bases spanning the gap. The CDR3 coding sequence is TGTGCCAGCTCACCACTGGGGCTCGCCTTTACACGAATGAACACTGAAGCTTTCTTT. Its protein product is CASSPLGLAFTRMNTEAFF.

The gene calls are TRBV19 and TRBJ2-1; the match to TRBD1 covers 10 bases. Trimming removed 5 bases from V and 10 bases from J; junction bases left unmatched: 5. CDR3 length: 13 residues. Germline V gene lookup returns CDR1 LNHDA and CDR2 SQIVND (reference sequence). The CDR3 reads CASSPGQGDEQFF. The CDR3 DNA is TGTGCCAGTAGTCCAGGACAGGGGGACGAGCAGTTCTTC.

This chain connects TRBV29-1 to TRBJ2-3; TRBD2 agrees at 7 bases. V trimming: 1 base; J trimming: 1 base; junction bases outside the gene matches: 8. In germline, CDR1 is SQVTM, CDR2 ANQGSEA. The CDR3 loop spans 16 amino acids. The CDR3 DNA is TGCAGCGTTGAAGGCGCAGGGAGGGGTGGCACAGATACGCAGTATTTT. This translates into CSVEGAGRGGTDTQYF.

The V gene is TRBV27, the J gene TRBJ2-3, with unresolved D. Germline CDR1 is MNHEY and CDR2 is SMNVEV (reference sequence). CDR3 length: 13 amino acids. V lost 2 bases and J 0 bases, leaving 3 bases between the germline ends. In DNA form, the CDR3 reads TGTGCCAGCAGTTTAACTAGCACAGATACGCAGTATTTT. Protein product: CASSLTSTDTQYF.

This sequence joins TRBV5-1 and TRBJ2-1; TRBD2 matches 9 bases. The CDR3 runs 13 residues. In germline, CDR1 is SGHRS, CDR2 YFSETQ. Trimming at V came to 4 bases and at J to 7 bases, leaving 3 bases not matched to a gene. This chain's CDR3 is CASSPGLANEQFF. The CDR3 region has the DNA TGCGCCAGCAGCCCGGGACTAGCTAATGAGCAGTTCTTC.

This chain joins TRBV7-9 and TRBJ1-2; TRBD1 agrees at 7 bases. The V gene end was trimmed by 5 bases and the J gene end by 4 bases; junction bases not matched to a gene: 7. Germline values: CDR1 SEHNR, CDR2 FQNEAQ (reference sequence). There are 14 residues in the CDR3. CDR3 sequence reads: CASSLSEGAYGYTF. CDR3 coding DNA: TGTGCCAGCAGCCTAAGTGAGGGGGCCTATGGCTACACCTTC.

J is TRBJ1-2 and V is TRBV6-1; D is perhaps TRBD1 (5 bases). This CDR3 is built from 13 residues. Between the trimmed V and J ends, which lost 3 bases and 5 bases, there was a span of 10 bases. Germline V lookup: CDR1 MNHNS, CDR2 SASEGT. The CDR3, as DNA: TGTGCCAGCAGTGATCGGGGGTGGTATGGCTACACCTTC. Protein sequence: CASSDRGWYGYTF.

The CDR3 is CASTHYRDRVRETQYF. The CDR3 nucleotides read TGCGCCAGCACCCACTACCGGGACAGGGTTAGGGAGACCCAGTACTTC. The rearrangement uses TRBV5-1 and TRBJ2-5, with 9 bases fitting TRBD1. The J segment lost 5 bases and the V segment lost 6 bases, leaving 14 bases of the junction unmatched. The length of the CDR3 is 16 residues. Per the germline V gene, CDR1 is SGHRS and CDR2 is YFSETQ.

The chain is built from TRBV18 and TRBJ2-7; perhaps TRBD2 as D (6 bases). V lost 6 bases, J lost 3 bases, and 15 bases lay in between. Per the germline V gene, CDR1 is KGHSH and CDR2 is LQKENI. This CDR3 comprises 14 residues. The CDR3 bases are TGTGCCAGCTCCGGCGGGACGGGATACTACGAGCAGTACTTC. Translating it yields CASSGGTGYYEQYF.

This chain uses TRBV19 with TRBJ2-7; D may be TRBD2 (5 bases). CDR1 is LNHDA and CDR2 is SQIVND in the germline V gene (reference sequence). The germline V and J ends were trimmed by 3 bases and 6 bases, with 12 bases remaining between them. The length of the CDR3 is 13 residues. CDR3 sequence reads: CASSMSPGIEQYF. DNA of the CDR3: TGTGCCAGTAGTATGAGTCCGGGGATCGAGCAGTACTTC.

The chain links TRBV5-1 to TRBJ1-2, with 8 bases that match TRBD1. Germline V lookup: CDR1 SGHRS, CDR2 YFSETQ. The CDR3 totals 14 residues. The V gene end was trimmed by 0 bases and the J gene end by 4 bases; junction bases not matched to a gene: 2. In DNA, the CDR3 is TGCGCCAGCAGCTTGGGGACAGGGTCCTATGGCTACACCTTC. Translation gives CASSLGTGSYGYTF.

The rearrangement uses TRBV7-2 and TRBJ2-3; possible D gene TRBD2, 6 bases. This CDR3 is built from 13 residues. Germline V gene lookup returns CDR1 SGHTA and CDR2 FQGNSA. V lost 5 bases and J 7 bases, leaving 13 bases between the germline ends. The CDR3 DNA reads as TGTGCCAGCAGCCCCCCGGGGGTAAATACGCAGTATTTT. Amino acid sequence: CASSPPGVNTQYF.

A single count supports this clone. The chain has TRBV4-1 and TRBJ2-1, with TRBD2 matching over 9 bases. After removal of 5 bases from V and 6 bases from J, the junction contained 11 bases not matched to a gene. The CDR3 spans 16 residues. Germline loops: CDR1 MGHRA, CDR2 YSYEKL. CDR3 nucleotide sequence: TGCGCCAGCAGCGCGAAGGTACTAGCGGGCGGCAATGAGCAGTTCTTC. Its translation: CASSAKVLAGGNEQFF.

This clone came up once. J is TRBJ1-3 and V is TRBV7-2; TRBD1 agrees at 8 bases. CDR3 length: 15 residues. Looked up from germline, CDR1 is SGHTA and CDR2 is FQGNSA. Losses at the gene ends were 2 bases for V and 1 base for J; bases not matched to a gene: 1. CDR3 protein: CASSLWDRSGNTIYF. CDR3 nucleotide sequence: TGTGCCAGCAGCTTATGGGACAGGTCTGGAAACACCATATATTTT.

V gene TRBV6-5 combines with J gene TRBJ1-1; D remains unclear. Germline V lookup: CDR1 MNHEY, CDR2 SVGAGI. This CDR3 has 15 residues. The V end was cut by 6 bases, the J end by 2 bases, with 16 bases between. The CDR3, as DNA: TGTGCCAGCAGCCGCCCTCCGGGAGCTAACACTGAAGCTTTCTTT. Its protein is CASSRPPGANTEAFF.

This chain uses TRBV7-9 with TRBJ2-5; D gene ambiguous. CDR1 and CDR2 (germline): SEHNR, FQNEAQ (reference sequence). The V gene lost 5 bases and the J gene lost 1 base, with 8 bases spanning the gap. This CDR3 region has 13 residues. CDR3 sequence (DNA): TGTGCCAGCAGCCGCCCGGGCCAAGAGACCCAGTACTTC. Its translation: CASSRPGQETQYF.

This chain connects TRBV6-1 to TRBJ2-3; 9 nucleotides agree with TRBD1. The CDR3 runs 15 residues. With 0 bases clipped from V and 4 bases from J, the junction kept 2 bases outside the gene matches. Germline loops: CDR1 MNHNS, CDR2 SASEGT. CDR3 sequence: CASSEAGTGSDTQYF. The CDR3 bases are TGTGCCAGCAGTGAAGCCGGGACAGGGTCAGATACGCAGTATTTT.

V gene TRBV23-1 combines with J gene TRBJ1-2; no reliable D call. TRBV23-1 has ORF status, its function being uncertain. CDR3 length: 11 amino acids. The V and J ends lost 0 bases and 7 bases respectively, with 3 bases between them. CDR3 loop: CASSQSVGYTF. As DNA, the CDR3 is TGCGCCAGCAGTCAATCCGTTGGCTACACCTTC.

The chain recombines TRBV28 with TRBJ1-1; D is unclear. The CDR3 sequence is 12 residues long. V lost 6 bases and J lost 4, with 9 bases in between. CDR1 is MDHEN and CDR2 is SYDVKM in the germline V gene. CDR3 sequence: CASRLAGTEAFF. In DNA form, the CDR3 reads TGTGCCAGCAGGCTAGCGGGCACTGAAGCTTTCTTT.

The chain couples TRBV29-1 to TRBJ2-5, with no clear D. The CDR3 is 11 residues long. Germline V gene sequence: CDR1 SQVTM, CDR2 ANQGSEA. The ends were cut back, 7 bases at V and 5 bases at J, with 11 bases in the middle. The CDR3 coding sequence is TGCAGCGCGACTCCCGGGGAGACCCAGTACTTC. As protein: CSATPGETQYF.

This clone came up once. V gene TRBV9 combines with J gene TRBJ2-1, with TRBD2 matching over 10 bases. This CDR3 region has 14 residues. The germline CDR1 and CDR2 sequences are SGDLS and YYNGEE. V trimming: 1 base; J trimming: 6 bases; junction bases outside the gene matches: 1. The CDR3, as DNA: TGTGCCAGCAGCGTACTAGCGGGGGCCAATGAGCAGTTCTTC. Translating gives CASSVLAGANEQFF.

V gene TRBV4-1 combines with J gene TRBJ2-2, with 10 bases lining up with TRBD2. The V gene end was trimmed by 4 bases and the J gene end by 0 bases; junction bases not matched to a gene: 5. The CDR3 consists of 17 residues. CDR1 is MGHRA, CDR2 YSYEKL, per germline. As DNA, the CDR3 is TGCGCCAGCAGCCTCGAGCTAGCGGGAGCGAACACCGGGGAGCTGTTTTTT. Translated: CASSLELAGANTGELFF.

The chain recombines TRBV27 with TRBJ2-7; 7 bases agree with TRBD1. This CDR3 has 14 amino acids. Unmatched junction bases numbered 8, after V lost 7 bases and J lost 2 bases. Germline CDR1 and CDR2: MNHEY and SMNVEV (reference sequence). The CDR3 reads CASTIRDSAYEQYF. For the CDR3, the DNA is TGTGCCAGCACCATCAGGGACAGCGCCTACGAGCAGTACTTC.

This clone was seen more than once but under ten times. The genes are TRBV6-1 and TRBJ2-2; tentative D call: TRBD1 (6 bases). This CDR3 region has 14 residues. V shed 3 bases and J shed 1 base, with 6 bases lying between them. The V gene's germline CDR1 is MNHNS and CDR2 SASEGT. Here the CDR3 reads CASSETGNTGELFF. CDR3 sequence (DNA): TGTGCCAGCAGTGAGACAGGGAACACCGGGGAGCTGTTTTTT.

The sample holds one count of this clone. The chain recombines TRBV6-1 with TRBJ2-7, with TRBD1 identical over 9 bases. This CDR3 is 15 amino acids long. Germline CDR1 MNHNS, CDR2 SASEGT. V was clipped by 3 bases and J by 6 bases; unmatched bases: 9. The CDR3 is CASSDYRGRRAEQYF. The CDR3 coding sequence is TGTGCCAGCAGTGATTACAGGGGGCGGCGAGCCGAGCAGTACTTC.

V gene TRBV5-1 combines with J gene TRBJ2-6; tentative D call: TRBD2 (5 bases). The length of the CDR3 is 14 residues. V was pared by 4 bases and J by 2 bases, with 7 bases between. The germline gives CDR1 SGHRS, CDR2 YFSETQ. For the CDR3, the DNA is TGCGCCAGCAGCGAGGGTACTGGGGCCAACGTCCTGACTTTC. As protein: CASSEGTGANVLTF.

This clone appeared a single time. This chain links TRBV9 with TRBJ2-3; 11 bases match TRBD2. The CDR3 is 17 residues long. Germline V gene data show CDR1 as SGDLS and CDR2 as YYNGEE. J lost 1 base, V lost 2 bases, and 6 bases had no gene match. The CDR3 DNA is TGTGCCAGCAGCGTTTTTAGCGGGGGGGCTGGCACAGATACGCAGTATTTT. Translated: CASSVFSGGAGTDTQYF.

The chain is built from TRBV29-1 and TRBJ2-7, with 9 nucleotides matching TRBD2. Germline V gene data show CDR1 as SQVTM and CDR2 as ANQGSEA. CDR3 length: 13 residues. Unmatched junction bases numbered 3, after V lost 6 bases and J lost 0 bases. The CDR3 nucleotides read TGCAGCGTCAGCGGGGGGCGCTCCTACGAGCAGTACTTC. Its translation is CSVSGGRSYEQYF.

The DNA for the CDR3 is TGCGCCAGCAGTGTTGACAGGAACTCTGGGGCCAACGTCCTGACTTTC. Translation gives CASSVDRNSGANVLTF. The chain uses TRBV10-2 and TRBJ2-6, with D possibly being TRBD1 (6 bases). CDR1 and CDR2 from the germline V gene are WSHSY and SAAADI. Trimming shortened V by 4 bases and J by 0 bases, and 10 bases separated the two germline ends. The length of the CDR3 is 16 residues.

V and J are TRBV6-5 and TRBJ2-5, with 8 bases matching TRBD2. After removal of 2 bases from V and 4 bases from J, the junction contained 6 bases not matched to a gene. Germline CDR1 MNHEY, CDR2 SVGAGI. This CDR3 is 15 amino acids long. The CDR3 here is CASSYEAGGGETQYF. The CDR3 coding sequence is TGTGCCAGCAGTTACGAGGCGGGAGGCGGAGAGACCCAGTACTTC.

The chain is built from TRBV5-5 and TRBJ2-3; 7 bases align to TRBD1. Germline lookup yields CDR1 SGHKS and CDR2 YYEKEE (reference sequence). V dropped 4 bases and J dropped 5; count of bases not matched to a gene: 7. The CDR3 has 14 amino acids. CDR3 DNA sequence: TGTGCCAGCAGCCCCACAGGGGTTCAAGATACGCAGTATTTT. Residues: CASSPTGVQDTQYF.